This T cell receptor beta chain was captured by sequencing in a study of Ad26.COV2.S vaccination and SARS-CoV-2 variants. With respect to this clone: Its antigen is unknown.

Study conclusions and caveats: Spike-specific TCR breadth was greater after Ad26.COV2.S than placebo.

The CDR3 has 12 amino acids. V was shortened by 5 bases and J by 7 bases, with 9 bases between the two germline ends. Germline CDR1 is LGHDT and CDR2 is YNNKEL (reference sequence). The protocol was immunoSEQ multiplex PCR, while the TCRdb copy is restricted to in-frame clones and leaves out a portion. The sample lists approximately 360,000 clones; around four fifths were seen once. Treatment: approximately 18 received Ad26.COV2.S at low or high dose, single or two shots; roughly five received placebo; per-sample allocation not given. Specimen acquisition occurred on day 63 following the initial vaccine or placebo injection. Donation came from an adult in Boston who was aged 18-55 years. An Ad26 vector expressing Wuhan-strain SARS-CoV-2 spike constituted the vaccine.

The chain employs TRBV3-1 (or the pseudogene TRBV3-2) and TRBJ1-5; no clear D. This clonotype originated in a person aged 18 to 59 who received the Ad26.COV2.S COVID-19 vaccine or a placebo. The sequences come from peripheral blood, collected in a trial of Ad26.COV2.S vaccine versus placebo. DNA for the CDR3: TGTGCCAGCAGCTCTGGGGTCCAGCCCCAGCATTTT. Amino acid sequence: CASSSGVQPQHF.